The rows below give T cell receptor beta chains drawn from one sample of a study of vaccination effects on CD4 cells after COVID-19. The antigens for these receptors are not known. Profiling relied on immunoSEQ multiplex PCR, and the TCRdb table lists in-frame clones only, not all of them. Here the sample spans 84,000 or so clones, roughly 73% being singletons. The sequencing used CD4+ T cells from PBMCs cultured with HCoV-OC43 spike peptides, collected after COVID-19 vaccination. The receptors were sampled from a human donor who received a COVID-19 vaccine. Both conserved end residues are part of each CDR3. The order of the fields is clone size, D gene, V gene, J gene, CDR3 protein, CDR3 DNA. A D gene is named only where the DNA matches it firmly. A row's size may be missing; if present it is once, few, many or a size class.

abundance: NA; d_gene: NA; v_gene: TRBV7-8; j_gene: TRBJ1-2; CDR3aa: CASSLFEVSANYGYTF; CDR3nt: TGTGCCAGCAGCTTGTTCGAAGTGTCTGCTAACTATGGCTACACCTTC
abundance: NA; d_gene: TRBD1; v_gene: TRBV28; j_gene: TRBJ1-5; CDR3aa: CASLGVTGSNQPQHF; CDR3nt: TGTGCCAGCCTGGGGGTGACAGGGAGCAATCAGCCCCAGCATTTT
abundance: NA; d_gene: NA; v_gene: TRBV27; j_gene: TRBJ1-2; CDR3aa: CASSSENLGARGYTF; CDR3nt: TGTGCCAGCAGTTCAGAGAACCTGGGGGCGCGGGGCTACACCTTC
abundance: NA; d_gene: NA; v_gene: TRBV24-1; j_gene: TRBJ2-5; CDR3aa: CATSDPSSDSSSGTQYF; CDR3nt: TGTGCCACCAGTGACCCATCTTCGGACAGCTCCTCTGGGACCCAGTACTTC
abundance: NA; d_gene: NA; v_gene: TRBV6-6; j_gene: TRBJ2-1; CDR3aa: CASSLGPMIYNEQFF; CDR3nt: TGTGCCAGCAGCTTGGGACCGATGATTTACAATGAGCAGTTCTTC
abundance: NA; d_gene: NA; v_gene: TRBV9; j_gene: TRBJ2-5; CDR3aa: CASSLGVGETQYF; CDR3nt: TGTGCCAGCAGCCTTGGGGTCGGAGAGACCCAGTACTTC
abundance: once; d_gene: NA; v_gene: TRBV12-3/TRBV12-4; j_gene: TRBJ1-6; CDR3aa: CASRGTSNSPLHF; CDR3nt: TGTGCCAGCAGGGGGACATCAAACTCACCCCTCCACTTT
abundance: NA; d_gene: TRBD1; v_gene: TRBV7-8; j_gene: TRBJ2-4; CDR3aa: CASSPGGIGNIQYF; CDR3nt: TGTGCCAGCAGCCCAGGGGGCATCGGAAACATTCAGTACTTC
abundance: NA; d_gene: NA; v_gene: TRBV6-6; j_gene: TRBJ1-2; CDR3aa: CASSYPADTPDRYTF; CDR3nt: TGTGCCAGCAGTTACCCTGCGGACACACCAGACCGCTACACCTTC
abundance: NA; d_gene: TRBD1; v_gene: TRBV7-9; j_gene: TRBJ2-5; CDR3aa: CASSLGQGGSAYQETQYF; CDR3nt: TGTGCCAGCAGCCTTGGACAGGGGGGATCCGCGTACCAAGAGACCCAGTACTTC
abundance: NA; d_gene: NA; v_gene: TRBV5-4; j_gene: TRBJ1-2; CDR3aa: CASSPKPAALYGYTF; CDR3nt: TGTGCCAGCAGCCCAAAGCCTGCAGCCCTCTATGGCTACACCTTC
abundance: NA; d_gene: NA; v_gene: TRBV5-6; j_gene: TRBJ1-2; CDR3aa: CASSQLPNYGYTF; CDR3nt: TGTGCCAGCAGTCAGCTACCTAACTATGGCTACACCTTC
abundance: NA; d_gene: NA; v_gene: TRBV7-2; j_gene: TRBJ1-1; CDR3aa: CASSLSLGVTEAFF; CDR3nt: TGTGCCAGCAGCTTATCACTAGGGGTCACTGAAGCTTTCTTT
abundance: NA; d_gene: TRBD1; v_gene: TRBV24-1; j_gene: TRBJ1-1; CDR3aa: CATSVYWTGNKPEAFF; CDR3nt: TGTGCCACCAGTGTCTACTGGACAGGGAATAAACCTGAAGCTTTCTTT
abundance: few; d_gene: NA; v_gene: TRBV3-1/TRBV3-2; j_gene: TRBJ1-3; CDR3aa: CASSQDRDSGNTIYF; CDR3nt: TGTGCCAGCAGCCAAGACAGGGACTCTGGAAACACCATATATTTT
abundance: NA; d_gene: NA; v_gene: TRBV18; j_gene: TRBJ1-1; CDR3aa: CASSPPQGTNTEAFF; CDR3nt: TGTGCCAGCTCACCCCCCCAGGGTACGAACACTGAAGCTTTCTTT
abundance: NA; d_gene: NA; v_gene: TRBV4-1; j_gene: TRBJ1-6; CDR3aa: CASSPRQERSYNSPLHF; CDR3nt: TGCGCCAGCAGCCCTAGACAGGAGCGATCCTATAATTCACCCCTCCACTTT
abundance: NA; d_gene: NA; v_gene: TRBV19; j_gene: TRBJ1-2; CDR3aa: CASCLQGQRNYGYTF; CDR3nt: TGTGCCTCATGCTTGCAGGGGCAAAGAAACTATGGCTACACCTTC
abundance: NA; d_gene: TRBD1; v_gene: TRBV5-6; j_gene: TRBJ2-2; CDR3aa: CASSLGGTGYNTGELFF; CDR3nt: TGTGCCAGCAGCTTGGGTGGGACAGGCTACAACACCGGGGAGCTGTTTTTT
abundance: NA; d_gene: TRBD1; v_gene: TRBV2; j_gene: TRBJ1-6; CDR3aa: CASSESHRGYSPLHF; CDR3nt: TGTGCCAGCAGTGAATCGCACAGGGGGTATTCACCCCTCCACTTT
abundance: NA; d_gene: TRBD1; v_gene: TRBV2; j_gene: TRBJ2-5; CDR3aa: CASGGRAPGQGGQETQYF; CDR3nt: TGTGCCAGTGGCGGGAGGGCACCGGGACAGGGGGGCCAAGAGACCCAGTACTTC
abundance: few; d_gene: NA; v_gene: TRBV6-6; j_gene: TRBJ1-5; CDR3aa: CASGEGAESNQPQHF; CDR3nt: TGTGCCAGCGGCGAGGGCGCTGAAAGCAATCAGCCCCAGCATTTT
abundance: NA; d_gene: TRBD1; v_gene: TRBV19; j_gene: TRBJ2-5; CDR3aa: CASSRQGTPGRETQYF; CDR3nt: TGTGCCAGTAGCCGACAGGGGACCCCTGGGAGAGAGACCCAGTACTTC
abundance: NA; d_gene: NA; v_gene: TRBV7-2; j_gene: TRBJ1-2; CDR3aa: CASSLRGSKLANYGYTF; CDR3nt: TGTGCCAGCAGCTTACGGGGTTCTAAGTTAGCTAACTATGGCTACACCTTC
abundance: NA; d_gene: NA; v_gene: TRBV5-1; j_gene: TRBJ1-3; CDR3aa: CASSLGGSGNTIYF; CDR3nt: TGCGCCAGCAGCTTGGGAGGGTCAGGAAACACCATATATTTT
abundance: NA; d_gene: NA; v_gene: TRBV6-5; j_gene: TRBJ1-6; CDR3aa: CASSSLTGTSNSPLHF; CDR3nt: TGTGCCAGCAGTTCCCTCACCGGGACATCTAATTCACCCCTCCACTTT
abundance: NA; d_gene: NA; v_gene: TRBV3-1/TRBV3-2; j_gene: TRBJ1-6; CDR3aa: CASNRDTYSPLHF; CDR3nt: TGTGCCAGCAACCGGGACACCTATTCACCCCTCCACTTT
abundance: few; d_gene: NA; v_gene: TRBV6-2/TRBV6-3; j_gene: TRBJ2-5; CDR3aa: CASSYASVPFSGTQYF; CDR3nt: TGTGCCAGCAGTTACGCTTCTGTCCCCTTCTCCGGGACCCAGTACTTC
abundance: NA; d_gene: NA; v_gene: TRBV24-1; j_gene: TRBJ1-1; CDR3aa: CATSASGGEAFF; CDR3nt: TGTGCCACCAGTGCTTCGGGCGGTGAAGCTTTCTTT
abundance: NA; d_gene: NA; v_gene: TRBV12-5; j_gene: TRBJ1-1; CDR3aa: CASGIGQLNTEAFF; CDR3nt: TGTGCTAGTGGTATAGGACAGTTGAACACTGAAGCTTTCTTT
abundance: NA; d_gene: NA; v_gene: TRBV18; j_gene: TRBJ2-6; CDR3aa: CASSLPSGANVLTF; CDR3nt: TGTGCCAGCTCACTACCATCTGGGGCCAACGTCCTGACTTTC
abundance: few; d_gene: NA; v_gene: TRBV6-1; j_gene: TRBJ1-2; CDR3aa: CASSEFYRFFGNYGYTF; CDR3nt: TGTGCCAGCAGTGAATTCTACAGATTCTTTGGTAACTATGGCTACACCTTC
abundance: NA; d_gene: TRBD1; v_gene: TRBV3-1/TRBV3-2; j_gene: TRBJ1-1; CDR3aa: CASSRGQGRTEAFF; CDR3nt: TGTGCCAGCAGCCGTGGACAGGGGAGAACTGAAGCTTTCTTT
abundance: NA; d_gene: TRBD1; v_gene: TRBV6-5; j_gene: TRBJ1-3; CDR3aa: CASSSGQGLSGNTIYF; CDR3nt: TGTGCCAGCAGTTCCGGACAGGGTCTCTCTGGAAACACCATATATTTT
abundance: NA; d_gene: NA; v_gene: TRBV6-6; j_gene: TRBJ1-5; CDR3aa: CASSRSGGQPQHF; CDR3nt: TGTGCCAGCAGCCGGTCGGGGGGTCAGCCCCAGCATTTT
abundance: NA; d_gene: TRBD1; v_gene: TRBV5-1; j_gene: TRBJ2-1; CDR3aa: CASSFGTGSYEQFF; CDR3nt: TGCGCCAGCAGCTTCGGGACAGGGTCCTATGAGCAGTTCTTC
abundance: NA; d_gene: TRBD2; v_gene: TRBV7-9; j_gene: TRBJ2-3; CDR3aa: CASSPGGLAGGLTDTQYF; CDR3nt: TGTGCCAGCAGCCCAGGCGGACTAGCGGGGGGCCTCACAGATACGCAGTATTTT
abundance: NA; d_gene: NA; v_gene: TRBV7-9; j_gene: TRBJ1-2; CDR3aa: CASSVGPNYGYTF; CDR3nt: TGTGCCAGCAGCGTAGGGCCTAACTATGGCTACACCTTC
abundance: few; d_gene: NA; v_gene: TRBV4-3; j_gene: TRBJ1-2; CDR3aa: CASSQGAGGINYGYTF; CDR3nt: TGCGCCAGCAGCCAAGGGGCGGGGGGGATTAACTATGGCTACACCTTC
abundance: once; d_gene: TRBD1; v_gene: TRBV28; j_gene: TRBJ1-2; CDR3aa: CASSYVPGQSGGYTF; CDR3nt: TGTGCCAGCAGTTACGTGCCGGGACAGTCTGGGGGCTACACCTTC
abundance: NA; d_gene: TRBD1; v_gene: TRBV28; j_gene: TRBJ1-4; CDR3aa: CASRDRGVSEKLFF; CDR3nt: TGTGCCAGCAGGGACAGGGGAGTTTCTGAAAAACTGTTTTTT
abundance: few; d_gene: NA; v_gene: TRBV3-1/TRBV3-2; j_gene: TRBJ2-4; CDR3aa: CASSRSGNIQYF; CDR3nt: TGTGCCAGCAGCCGGAGCGGAAACATTCAGTACTTC
abundance: NA; d_gene: NA; v_gene: TRBV18; j_gene: TRBJ2-2; CDR3aa: CASSPGSPLNTGELFF; CDR3nt: TGTGCCAGCTCACCGGGCTCACCGCTGAACACCGGGGAGCTGTTTTTT
abundance: NA; d_gene: NA; v_gene: TRBV5-4; j_gene: TRBJ2-3; CDR3aa: CASSLKRGTDTQYF; CDR3nt: TGTGCCAGCAGCCTGAAAAGGGGTACAGATACGCAGTATTTT
abundance: NA; d_gene: TRBD1; v_gene: TRBV6-5; j_gene: TRBJ2-1; CDR3aa: CASSRDRADYNEQFF; CDR3nt: TGTGCCAGCAGTCGGGACAGGGCGGACTACAATGAGCAGTTCTTC